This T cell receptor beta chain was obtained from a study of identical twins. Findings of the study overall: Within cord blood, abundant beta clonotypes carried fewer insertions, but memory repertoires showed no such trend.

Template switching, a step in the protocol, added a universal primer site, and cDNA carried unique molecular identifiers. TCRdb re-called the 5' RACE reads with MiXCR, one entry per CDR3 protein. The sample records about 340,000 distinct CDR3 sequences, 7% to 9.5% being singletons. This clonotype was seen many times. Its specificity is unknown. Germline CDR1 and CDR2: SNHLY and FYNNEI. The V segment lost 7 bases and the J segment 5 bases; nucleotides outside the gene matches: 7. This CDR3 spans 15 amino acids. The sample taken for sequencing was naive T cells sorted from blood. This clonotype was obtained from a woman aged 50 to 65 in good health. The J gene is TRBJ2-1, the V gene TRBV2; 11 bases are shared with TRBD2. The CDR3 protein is CASKLLAGANNEQFF. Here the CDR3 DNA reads TGTGCCAGCAAGTTACTAGCGGGAGCCAACAATGAGCAGTTCTTC.